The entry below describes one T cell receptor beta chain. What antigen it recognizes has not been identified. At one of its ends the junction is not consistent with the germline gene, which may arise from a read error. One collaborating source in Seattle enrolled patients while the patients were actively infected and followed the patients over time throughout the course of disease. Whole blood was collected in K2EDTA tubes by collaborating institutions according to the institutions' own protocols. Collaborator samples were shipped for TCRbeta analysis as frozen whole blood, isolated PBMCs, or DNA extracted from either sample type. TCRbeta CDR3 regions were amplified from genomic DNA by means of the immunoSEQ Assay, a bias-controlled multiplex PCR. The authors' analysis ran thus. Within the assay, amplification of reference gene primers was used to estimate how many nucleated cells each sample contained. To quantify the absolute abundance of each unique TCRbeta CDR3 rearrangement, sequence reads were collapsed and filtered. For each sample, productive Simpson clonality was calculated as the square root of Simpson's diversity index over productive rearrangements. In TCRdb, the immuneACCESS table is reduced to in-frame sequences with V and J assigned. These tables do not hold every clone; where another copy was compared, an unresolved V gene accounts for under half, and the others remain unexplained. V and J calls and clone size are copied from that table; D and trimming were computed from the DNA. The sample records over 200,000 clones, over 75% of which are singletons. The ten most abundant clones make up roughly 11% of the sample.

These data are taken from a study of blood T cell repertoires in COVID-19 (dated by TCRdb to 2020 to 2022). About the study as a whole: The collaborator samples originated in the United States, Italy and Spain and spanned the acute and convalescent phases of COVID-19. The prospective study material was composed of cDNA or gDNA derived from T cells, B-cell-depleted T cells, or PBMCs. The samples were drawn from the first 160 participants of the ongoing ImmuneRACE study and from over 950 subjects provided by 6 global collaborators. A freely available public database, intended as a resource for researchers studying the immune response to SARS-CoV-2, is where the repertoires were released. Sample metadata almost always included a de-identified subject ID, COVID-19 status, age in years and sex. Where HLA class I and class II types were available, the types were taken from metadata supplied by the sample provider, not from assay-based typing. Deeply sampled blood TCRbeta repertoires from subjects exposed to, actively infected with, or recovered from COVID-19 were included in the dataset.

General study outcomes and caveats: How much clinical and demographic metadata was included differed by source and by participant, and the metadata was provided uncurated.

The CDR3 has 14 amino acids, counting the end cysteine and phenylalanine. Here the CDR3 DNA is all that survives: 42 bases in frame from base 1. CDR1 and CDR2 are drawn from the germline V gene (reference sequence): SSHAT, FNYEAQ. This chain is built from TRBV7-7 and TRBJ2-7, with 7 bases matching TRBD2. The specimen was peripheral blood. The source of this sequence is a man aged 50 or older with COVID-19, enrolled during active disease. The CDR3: CASSSGPSSYEQYF. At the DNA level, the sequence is TGTGCTAGCAGTAGCGGGCCGAGCTCCTACGAGCAGTACTTC. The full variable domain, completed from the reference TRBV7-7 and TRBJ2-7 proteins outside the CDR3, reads GAGVSQSPRYKVTKRGQDVTLRCDPISSHATLYWYQQALGQGPEFLTYFNYEAQPDKSGLPSDRFSAERPEGSISTLTIQRTEQRDSAMYRCASSSGPSSYEQYFGPGTRLTVT.